Listed below are T cell receptor beta chains from one sample, sequenced in a study of blood T cells in healthy people across ages. MiXCR, run by TCRdb on the 5' RACE reads, gives a single entry per CDR3 protein. The sample carries about 1 million distinct CDR3 sequences, roughly 45% recorded once. Sequencing used blood. These receptors originate from a woman aged 55-75 years in good health. The CDR3 runs from the conserved cysteine through the conserved F or W. The order of the fields is clone size, V gene, CDR3 length, J gene, D gene, CDR3 protein, CDR3 DNA. D genes are given only for firm matches. Some rows have no size entry. The others give once, few or many, or a class for an expanded clone.

abundance: -; v_gene: TRBV27; len: 16; j_gene: TRBJ1-6; d_gene: TRBD1; CDR3aa: CASSLSNRGATSPLHF; CDR3nt: TGTGCCAGCAGTTTATCGAACAGGGGCGCGACCTCACCCCTCCACTTT
abundance: -; v_gene: TRBV5-5; len: 14; j_gene: TRBJ2-5; d_gene: TRBD1; CDR3aa: CASNLEDRGETQYF; CDR3nt: TGTGCCAGCAACTTGGAAGACAGGGGAGAGACCCAGTACTTC
abundance: -; v_gene: TRBV5-1; len: 14; j_gene: TRBJ2-2; d_gene: -; CDR3aa: CASSRLGNTGELFF; CDR3nt: TGCGCCAGCAGTCGGCTAGGGAACACCGGGGAGCTGTTTTTT
abundance: -; v_gene: TRBV24-1; len: 13; j_gene: TRBJ2-5; d_gene: -; CDR3aa: CATRGLRAETQYF; CDR3nt: TGTGCCACCAGGGGGTTGAGGGCTGAGACCCAGTACTTC
abundance: -; v_gene: TRBV28; len: 16; j_gene: TRBJ2-3; d_gene: -; CDR3aa: CASSPALALVTDTQYF; CDR3nt: TGTGCCAGCAGTCCCGCCCTAGCGTTGGTCACAGATACGCAGTATTTT
abundance: -; v_gene: TRBV12-3/TRBV12-4; len: 12; j_gene: TRBJ2-5; d_gene: -; CDR3aa: CASSMNQETQYF; CDR3nt: TGTGCCAGCAGCATGAACCAAGAGACCCAGTACTTC
abundance: few; v_gene: TRBV5-1; len: 14; j_gene: TRBJ1-2; d_gene: -; CDR3aa: CASSVRTGIDGYTF; CDR3nt: TGCGCCAGCAGCGTACGAACAGGGATAGATGGCTACACCTTC
abundance: few; v_gene: TRBV7-8; len: 15; j_gene: TRBJ2-7; d_gene: -; CDR3aa: CASSVRPPKGYEQYF; CDR3nt: TGTGCCAGCAGCGTACGGCCCCCCAAGGGCTACGAGCAGTACTTC
abundance: few; v_gene: TRBV6-5; len: 14; j_gene: TRBJ1-2; d_gene: -; CDR3aa: CASRTLSGNYGYTF; CDR3nt: TGTGCCAGCAGGACCTTATCGGGGAACTATGGCTACACCTTC
abundance: few; v_gene: TRBV6-2/TRBV6-3; len: 15; j_gene: TRBJ2-4; d_gene: TRBD2; CDR3aa: CASSIQGLAANIQYF; CDR3nt: TGTGCCAGCAGCATACAGGGACTAGCGGCAAACATTCAGTACTTC
abundance: -; v_gene: TRBV3-1; len: 15; j_gene: TRBJ2-7; d_gene: TRBD2; CDR3aa: CASRPFAREDNEQYF; CDR3nt: TGTGCCAGCAGGCCCTTCGCGCGGGAGGACAATGAGCAGTACTTC
abundance: -; v_gene: TRBV10-3; len: 15; j_gene: TRBJ2-7; d_gene: TRBD2; CDR3aa: CAISGEREAYNEQYF; CDR3nt: TGTGCCATCAGTGGAGAGCGGGAGGCTTACAATGAGCAGTACTTC
abundance: -; v_gene: TRBV20-1; len: 16; j_gene: TRBJ2-3; d_gene: TRBD2; CDR3aa: CSARGLAGAGTDTQYF; CDR3nt: TGCAGTGCTAGGGGACTAGCGGGAGCGGGGACAGATACGCAGTATTTT
abundance: many; v_gene: TRBV12-3/TRBV12-4; len: 14; j_gene: TRBJ2-5; d_gene: -; CDR3aa: CASSLDGSKRTQYF; CDR3nt: TGTGCCAGCAGTCTAGACGGGTCCAAGAGAACCCAGTACTTC
abundance: -; v_gene: TRBV29-1; len: 16; j_gene: TRBJ2-3; d_gene: -; CDR3aa: CSVVNTHRASTDTQYF; CDR3nt: TGCAGCGTTGTCAATACTCACAGAGCTAGCACAGATACGCAGTATTTT
abundance: few; v_gene: TRBV6-5; len: 13; j_gene: TRBJ2-1; d_gene: TRBD1; CDR3aa: CASSYSRGREQFF; CDR3nt: TGTGCCAGCAGTTACTCGAGGGGGCGAGAGCAGTTCTTC
abundance: many; v_gene: TRBV4-1; len: 15; j_gene: TRBJ2-5; d_gene: TRBD2; CDR3aa: CASSQEGGTRETQYF; CDR3nt: TGCGCCAGCAGCCAAGAGGGGGGGACCAGGGAGACCCAGTACTTC
abundance: few; v_gene: TRBV20-1; len: 13; j_gene: TRBJ2-7; d_gene: TRBD2; CDR3aa: CSARLAGYYEQYF; CDR3nt: TGCAGTGCGCGACTAGCGGGGTACTACGAGCAGTACTTC
abundance: few; v_gene: TRBV6-5; len: 17; j_gene: TRBJ2-7; d_gene: TRBD1; CDR3aa: CASSYTAGTGGLWEQYF; CDR3nt: TGTGCCAGCAGTTACACCGCCGGGACAGGTGGTTTGTGGGAGCAGTACTTC
abundance: -; v_gene: TRBV6-1; len: 16; j_gene: TRBJ2-7; d_gene: -; CDR3aa: CASSDTGYVKTYEQYF; CDR3nt: TGTGCCAGCAGTGATACAGGGTATGTTAAAACCTACGAGCAGTACTTC
abundance: -; v_gene: TRBV27; len: 13; j_gene: TRBJ2-5; d_gene: -; CDR3aa: CASSTYGLETQYF; CDR3nt: TGTGCCAGCAGCACTTACGGTTTGGAGACCCAGTACTTC
abundance: -; v_gene: TRBV2; len: 17; j_gene: TRBJ2-3; d_gene: TRBD2; CDR3aa: CASSEAVLAGGTDTQYF; CDR3nt: TGTGCCAGCAGTGAAGCAGTACTAGCGGGAGGCACAGATACGCAGTATTTT
abundance: -; v_gene: TRBV5-6; len: 13; j_gene: TRBJ2-3; d_gene: -; CDR3aa: CASSPPVSDTQYF; CDR3nt: TGTGCCAGCAGCCCCCCGGTTTCAGATACGCAGTATTTT
abundance: -; v_gene: TRBV27; len: 18; j_gene: TRBJ1-5; d_gene: -; CDR3aa: CASSLYGRVTYSNQPQHF; CDR3nt: TGTGCCAGCAGTTTATACGGCAGGGTAACTTATAGCAATCAGCCCCAGCATTTT
abundance: few; v_gene: TRBV6-1; len: 18; j_gene: TRBJ2-7; d_gene: TRBD2; CDR3aa: CASSEAISGGLEAYEQYF; CDR3nt: TGTGCCAGCAGTGAAGCGATAAGTGGGGGACTAGAAGCGTACGAGCAGTACTTC
abundance: few; v_gene: TRBV20-1; len: 16; j_gene: TRBJ2-1; d_gene: TRBD2; CDR3aa: CSAWETGGSPYNEQFF; CDR3nt: TGCAGTGCTTGGGAGACGGGCGGGAGTCCCTACAATGAGCAGTTCTTC
abundance: -; v_gene: TRBV27; len: 16; j_gene: TRBJ2-1; d_gene: TRBD1; CDR3aa: CASTITGTGDNNEQFF; CDR3nt: TGTGCCAGCACTATCACCGGGACAGGCGACAACAATGAGCAGTTCTTC
abundance: -; v_gene: TRBV14; len: 17; j_gene: TRBJ2-3; d_gene: -; CDR3aa: CASSQEGTPRVTDTQYF; CDR3nt: TGTGCCAGCAGCCAAGAGGGGACTCCCCGGGTCACAGATACGCAGTATTTT
abundance: -; v_gene: TRBV2; len: 14; j_gene: TRBJ2-3; d_gene: TRBD2; CDR3aa: CASCLAGTTDTQYF; CDR3nt: TGTGCCAGCTGTTTAGCGGGAACCACAGATACGCAGTATTTT
abundance: few; v_gene: TRBV7-2; len: 15; j_gene: TRBJ2-1; d_gene: -; CDR3aa: CASSLSVSAHNEQFF; CDR3nt: TGTGCCAGCAGCCTTAGCGTCTCGGCCCACAATGAGCAGTTCTTC
abundance: once; v_gene: TRBV28; len: 11; j_gene: TRBJ2-7; d_gene: -; CDR3aa: CATSPAYEQYF; CDR3nt: TGTGCCACCTCACCGGCCTACGAGCAGTACTTC
abundance: -; v_gene: TRBV6-1; len: 14; j_gene: TRBJ2-1; d_gene: -; CDR3aa: CASSPHDAYNEQFF; CDR3nt: TGTGCCAGCAGCCCCCACGATGCCTACAATGAGCAGTTCTTC
abundance: -; v_gene: TRBV2; len: 12; j_gene: TRBJ2-5; d_gene: -; CDR3aa: CASIGQRYGQYF; CDR3nt: TGTGCCAGCATCGGACAGCGCTACGGGCAGTACTTC
abundance: few; v_gene: TRBV28; len: 15; j_gene: TRBJ1-1; d_gene: -; CDR3aa: CASSFGVEANIKAFF; CDR3nt: TGTGCCAGCAGTTTTGGGGTGGAGGCTAACATAAAGGCTTTCTTT
abundance: -; v_gene: TRBV20-1; len: 16; j_gene: TRBJ2-3; d_gene: -; CDR3aa: CSARERRSTGTDTQYF; CDR3nt: TGCAGTGCTAGAGAGCGGAGATCCACTGGAACAGATACGCAGTATTTT
abundance: few; v_gene: TRBV6-5; len: 11; j_gene: TRBJ2-3; d_gene: -; CDR3aa: CASRELDTQYF; CDR3nt: TGTGCCAGCAGGGAGCTGGATACGCAGTATTTT
abundance: few; v_gene: TRBV4-1; len: 16; j_gene: TRBJ2-1; d_gene: -; CDR3aa: CASSPRGLQSYNEQFF; CDR3nt: TGCGCCAGCAGCCCGCGGGGACTGCAGTCCTACAATGAGCAGTTCTTC
abundance: -; v_gene: TRBV12-5; len: 13; j_gene: TRBJ2-7; d_gene: -; CDR3aa: CASDPGPPYEQYF; CDR3nt: TGTGCTAGTGACCCGGGCCCGCCCTACGAGCAGTACTTC
abundance: -; v_gene: TRBV27; len: 16; j_gene: TRBJ1-2; d_gene: -; CDR3aa: CASSPLGLRGDYGYTF; CDR3nt: TGTGCCAGCAGTCCACTGGGCTTGAGGGGCGACTATGGCTACACCTTC
abundance: -; v_gene: TRBV20-1; len: 13; j_gene: TRBJ2-7; d_gene: -; CDR3aa: CSARGVSFYEQYF; CDR3nt: TGCAGTGCTAGAGGGGTCTCTTTCTACGAGCAGTACTTC
abundance: -; v_gene: TRBV14; len: 14; j_gene: TRBJ2-7; d_gene: -; CDR3aa: CASSQGRAWDEQYF; CDR3nt: TGTGCCAGCAGCCAAGGTAGGGCCTGGGACGAGCAGTACTTC
abundance: -; v_gene: TRBV25-1; len: 15; j_gene: TRBJ2-3; d_gene: -; CDR3aa: CASSELVPGADTQYF; CDR3nt: TGTGCCAGCAGTGAATTGGTACCTGGCGCAGATACGCAGTATTTT
abundance: few; v_gene: TRBV2; len: 14; j_gene: TRBJ2-7; d_gene: -; CDR3aa: CASSAERVSYEQYF; CDR3nt: TGTGCCAGCAGTGCAGAGCGGGTTTCCTACGAGCAGTACTTC
abundance: few; v_gene: TRBV11-2; len: 15; j_gene: TRBJ2-2; d_gene: -; CDR3aa: CASSPKRESTGELFF; CDR3nt: TGTGCCAGCAGCCCGAAGCGCGAGAGCACCGGGGAGCTGTTTTTT
abundance: -; v_gene: TRBV13; len: 13; j_gene: TRBJ2-1; d_gene: -; CDR3aa: CASSLSSHNEQFF; CDR3nt: TGTGCCAGCAGCTTGAGCTCCCACAATGAGCAGTTCTTC
abundance: few; v_gene: TRBV20-1; len: 17; j_gene: TRBJ2-3; d_gene: -; CDR3aa: CSAGTGQGPISTDTQYF; CDR3nt: TGCAGTGCTGGGACCGGGCAGGGACCCATTAGCACAGATACGCAGTATTTT
abundance: -; v_gene: TRBV5-1; len: 14; j_gene: TRBJ1-2; d_gene: -; CDR3aa: CANSAGLGNYGYTF; CDR3nt: TGCGCCAACAGCGCCGGACTGGGGAACTATGGCTACACCTTC
abundance: -; v_gene: TRBV15; len: 16; j_gene: TRBJ2-1; d_gene: -; CDR3aa: CATRKTARPSYNEQFF; CDR3nt: TGTGCCACCAGGAAAACAGCGCGTCCTTCCTACAATGAGCAGTTCTTC
abundance: -; v_gene: TRBV6-2/TRBV6-3; len: 14; j_gene: TRBJ2-3; d_gene: -; CDR3aa: CASSYGVATDTQYF; CDR3nt: TGTGCCAGCAGTTACGGGGTAGCAACAGATACGCAGTATTTT
abundance: -; v_gene: TRBV12-3/TRBV12-4; len: 16; j_gene: TRBJ2-3; d_gene: TRBD2; CDR3aa: CASSLVLAAATDTQYF; CDR3nt: TGTGCCAGCAGTTTAGTCCTAGCGGCCGCCACAGATACGCAGTATTTT
abundance: few; v_gene: TRBV2; len: 13; j_gene: TRBJ2-1; d_gene: -; CDR3aa: CASLGGRSDEQFF; CDR3nt: TGTGCCAGCCTTGGTGGGAGGAGTGATGAGCAGTTCTTC
abundance: few; v_gene: TRBV12-3/TRBV12-4; len: 15; j_gene: TRBJ2-3; d_gene: TRBD2; CDR3aa: CASSSPGLNTDTQYF; CDR3nt: TGTGCCAGCAGTTCACCGGGACTAAACACAGATACGCAGTATTTT